This TCR beta chain was recovered during a study of T cells after yellow fever vaccination (dated by TCRdb to between 2019 and 2020). At the level of the whole study: The SMART-Seq v4 Ultra Low Input RNA kit was used to prepare libraries from fractions with low cell numbers. To follow T-cell clones before and after primary and booster YFV17D yellow fever vaccination, bulk TCR alpha and beta repertoires were sequenced over time. Two healthy male donors, one aged 18 to 30 and one aged 30 to 40 years, were included in the cohort. Blood was drawn at multiple timepoints before and after primary and secondary immunization, with bulk PBMC replicates and cell subsets isolated.

The study at large found these results: After the booster, most of the clones that had expanded following primary vaccination were detected again (about 95% of CD4 and 80% to 90% of CD8), which suggests that memory was broadly maintained. Compared with the primary T-cell response, the secondary T-cell response was weaker but faster, peaking on day 5 rather than day 15. Computational filtering was needed because FACS-sorted repertoires could contain abundant contaminating clonotypes from the bulk population. Only a couple of donors were included in the study, so the extent to which the findings can be generalized is limited. A small fraction of clonotypes appeared in both the CD4 and CD8 compartments, likely as a result of convergent recombination.

The germline V gene gives CDR1 as SNHLY and CDR2 as FYNNEI. CDR3 length: 13 amino acids, cysteine to phenylalanine. Only the CDR3 portion is preserved as DNA: 39 bases, with reading frame beginning at the first base. Relative to germline, V is 7 bases shorter and J is 2 bases shorter, with 12 bases between their ends. TCR cDNA was synthesized by 5'RACE template switching, through which a universal primer site and unique molecular identifiers were introduced. Priming for cDNA synthesis came from both the TCR alpha and TCR beta constant segments. Two PCR steps were used to amplify libraries, with sample barcodes and sequencing adapters being added in the second step. Sequencing of libraries was performed on Illumina HiSeq 2500 (2x100 bp) or NovaSeq (2x150 bp). Regarding the original processing steps: MIGEC handled demultiplexing of reads and collapsing into UMI consensus sequences, while MiXCR performed V(D)J alignment. Vaccine-responding clonotypes were defined with edgeR using replicate PBMC samples, requiring FDR below 0.01 and a log2 fold change above 5 up to day 15. Each bulk clonotype was labeled CD4 or CD8 based on which sequenced repertoire, CD4 or CD8, contained the clonotype at higher abundance. The public reads were reprocessed in TCRdb via fastp at Q25 and MiXCR, keeping in-frame beta chains. A single entry per CDR3 protein holds the most common genes and DNA from its merged rows. The V and J calls were not made by the authors but by TCRdb's processing. The sample table holds some 600,000 distinct CDR3 sequences, of which 9% to 15% were seen once. Of the sample, 15% is held by the ten largest clones.

As for this clonotype: Which antigen it targets is not known. No quality values exist for individual bases; no much larger clone is one base distant.

Explained via the paper, the treatment or condition label denotes: live attenuated yellow fever vaccine strain. At every blood-draw timepoint, two biological replicates of bulk PBMCs were collected. PBMCs were isolated from peripheral blood using a standard Ficoll-Paque protocol. TriZol was used to extract RNA from bulk PBMCs, from CD4 and CD8 fractions, and from dextramer-positive and dextramer-negative fractions. Rearrangement joined TRBV2 to TRBJ2-7; TRBD2 is perhaps the D gene, given 6 matching bases. The receptor comes from a man aged 25 to 40 who received the YFV17D yellow fever vaccine. The source material was PBMCs, sampled on the day of the yellow fever booster vaccination. CDR3 loop: CASMAGLPYEQYF. The bases are TGTGCCAGCATGGCGGGACTGCCCTACGAGCAGTACTTC.